Each of the 17 T cell receptor beta chains below was sequenced from the same sample in a study of blood T cell repertoires in COVID-19. Method: immunoSEQ multiplex PCR; TCRdb's copy keeps in-frame clones and lacks some. The table records over 100,000 clones, over 80% of them present only once. Sequencing was done on a sample of PBMCs or T cells enriched from blood (not recorded which). The source is a woman aged 25-40 years who had recovered from COVID-19.

The chain links TRBV7-3 to TRBJ2-1, with 7 bases identical to TRBD1. Trimming took 4 bases from V and 6 from J; bases not matched to a gene: 9. Germline V gives CDR1 SGHTA, CDR2 FQGTGA. There are 15 residues in the CDR3. CDR3 region: CASSSGQPGGNEQFF. CDR3 bases: TGTGCCAGCAGCTCAGGACAGCCAGGGGGCAATGAGCAGTTCTTC.

The chain links TRBV11-3 to TRBJ2-7; D unclear. The CDR3 totals 14 residues. The V gene's germline CDR1 is SGHNT and CDR2 YENEEA. Trimming shortened V by 0 bases and J by 4 bases, and 10 bases separated the two germline ends. This CDR3 is CASSLDPSSYEQYF. The CDR3 DNA reads as TGTGCCAGCAGCTTAGACCCGTCGTCGTACGAGCAGTACTTC. The full variable domain, completed using reference TRBV11-3 and TRBJ2-7, is EAGVVQSPRYKIIEKKQPVAFWCNPISGHNTLYWYLQNLGQGPELLIRYENEEAVDDSQLPKDRFSAERLKGVDSTLKIQPAELGDSAVYLCASSLDPSSYEQYFGPGTRLTVT.

The genes are TRBV30 and TRBJ2-5, with D possibly TRBD2 on 6 matching bases. This CDR3 is built from 14 residues. Germline V gene sequence: CDR1 GTSNPN, CDR2 SVGIG (reference sequence). Trimming pared 5 bases from V and 0 bases from J, leaving 13 bases between. The CDR3 DNA reads as TGTGCCTGGGGACCGACTAGTAACCAAGAGACCCAGTACTTC. The encoded protein is CAWGPTSNQETQYF.

The rearrangement uses TRBV15 and TRBJ1-1; D gene unclear. CDR1 and CDR2 (germline): LNHNV, YYDKDF (reference sequence). The CDR3 length is 13 residues. V lost 2 bases to trimming and J lost 7 bases, with 11 bases between them. CDR3 DNA: TGTGCCACCAGCAGATCCCCCCGTAGTGAAGCTTTCTTT. The encoded protein is CATSRSPRSEAFF.

This clone was found a few times. The CDR3, as DNA: TGTGCCACCAGCAGAGATCCGCAGGGGCGGACTGGGGCCAACGTCCTGACTTTC. Its translation is CATSRDPQGRTGANVLTF. The genes are TRBV15 and TRBJ2-6; maybe TRBD1 (6 bases). The germline gives CDR1 LNHNV, CDR2 YYDKDF (reference sequence). Trimming left V 0 bases short and J 2 bases short, with 14 bases between. The CDR3 extends over 18 amino acids.

The chain uses TRBV19 and TRBJ2-1, with TRBD1 matching 9 bases. V lost 5 bases to trimming and J lost 9 bases; unmatched junction nucleotides: 8. The CDR3 is 14 residues long. Germline V gives CDR1 LNHDA, CDR2 SQIVND (reference sequence). This CDR3 reads CASSSWDRVGEQFF. The CDR3 region has the DNA TGTGCCAGTAGTTCGTGGGACAGGGTCGGTGAGCAGTTCTTC.

The rearrangement joins TRBV7-9 to TRBJ1-2; D possibly corresponds to TRBD1 (5 bases). Germline V gene data show CDR1 as SEHNR and CDR2 as FQNEAQ (reference sequence). The CDR3 has 15 amino acids. Trimming left V 2 bases short and J 4 bases short, with 14 bases between. CDR3 bases: TGTGCCAGCAGCTTACAGGGAACTCCCGGCTATGGCTACACCTTC. Translated, it gives CASSLQGTPGYGYTF.

The chain employs TRBV30 and TRBJ1-3; D perhaps matches TRBD1 (5 bases). This CDR3 is built from 14 residues. V shed 0 bases and J shed 4 bases, with 10 bases lying between them. From germline, CDR1 is GTSNPN and CDR2 SVGIG (reference sequence). CDR3 loop: CAWSVGAEGNTIYF. In DNA form, the CDR3 reads TGTGCCTGGAGTGTAGGGGCAGAAGGAAACACCATATATTTT.

This chain connects TRBV3-1 (or the pseudogene TRBV3-2) to TRBJ2-3; 7 nucleotides agree with TRBD2. V shed 0 bases and J 0 bases; nucleotides not matched to a gene: 0. CDR3 length equals 15 residues. Per the germline V gene, CDR1 is LGHDT and CDR2 is YNNKEL (reference sequence). The CDR3: CASSQDSGSTDTQYF. In DNA form, the CDR3 reads TGTGCCAGCAGCCAAGATAGCGGGAGCACAGATACGCAGTATTTT.

CDR3 DNA: TGTGCCAGCAGTGGGACTAGCGGGATAACCCAGTACTTC. It yields the protein CASSGTSGITQYF. The V call is TRBV6-2 or TRBV6-3, the J call TRBJ2-5, with 13 positions matching TRBD2. Germline V lookup: CDR1 MNHEY, CDR2 SVGEGT. CDR3 length: 13 amino acids. Unmatched junction bases numbered 2, after V lost 5 bases and J lost 8 bases.

This chain joins TRBV24-1 and TRBJ2-1; 14 nucleotides agree with TRBD2. The germline gives CDR1 KGHDR, CDR2 SFDVKD. The V gene end was trimmed by 3 bases and the J gene end by 7 bases; junction bases not matched to a gene: 4. The CDR3 has 16 amino acids. The DNA of the CDR3 is TGTGCCACCAGTGATCCCGGGACTAGCGGGAGTAATGAGCAGTTCTTC. This encodes CATSDPGTSGSNEQFF.

The chain has TRBV2 and TRBJ2-1, with TRBD2 matching 10 bases. Germline V gene data show CDR1 as SNHLY and CDR2 as FYNNEI. CDR3 length: 16 residues. V was pared by 8 bases and J by 4 bases, with 11 bases of the junction left unmatched. The DNA of the CDR3 is TGTGCCAGCCGTAAAAGGACTAGCGGAGGTTACAATGAGCAGTTCTTC. Amino acids: CASRKRTSGGYNEQFF.

The CDR3 protein is CASSGGSSSYEQYF. DNA of the CDR3: TGTGCCAGCAGCGGCGGATCGAGCTCCTACGAGCAGTACTTC. The rearrangement uses TRBV3-1 (or the pseudogene TRBV3-2) and TRBJ2-7; D not resolved. Germline values: CDR1 LGHDT, CDR2 YNNKEL (reference sequence). Between the trimmed V and J ends, which lost 5 bases and 0 bases, there was a span of 11 bases. CDR3 length: 14 amino acids.

The chain has TRBV28 and TRBJ1-2; D may be TRBD1 (5 bases). Germline assignment: CDR1 MDHEN and CDR2 SYDVKM. This CDR3 is 15 amino acids long. The V end lost 2 bases, the J end lost 5 bases, and 15 bases lay between the germline ends. As DNA, the CDR3 is TGTGCCAGCAGTTTACTCCAGGGTGGGGATTATGGCTACACCTTC. Its translation: CASSLLQGGDYGYTF.

This clone appeared a single time. The chain combines TRBV30 with TRBJ2-6; D is ambiguous. This CDR3 region has 15 residues. The germline V gene has CDR1 GTSNPN and CDR2 SVGIG (reference sequence). V was cut by 5 bases and J by 0 bases, with 11 bases left in between. CDR3 region: CAWGNLSSGANVLTF. The CDR3 region has the DNA TGTGCCTGGGGAAACTTGAGCTCTGGGGCCAACGTCCTGACTTTC. The variable domain in full, with the rest retrieved from reference TRBV30 and TRBJ2-6, is SQTIHQWPATLVQPVGSPLSLECTVEGTSNPNLYWYRQAAGRGLQLLFYSVGIGQISSEVPQNLSASRPQDRQFILSSKKLLLSDSGFYLCAWGNLSSGANVLTFGAGSRLTVL.

The table lists this clone with a count of one. The chain recombines TRBV5-1 with TRBJ1-1, with 9 positions matching TRBD1. Trimming took 0 bases from V and 1 from J; bases not matched to a gene: 1. CDR1 and CDR2 (germline): SGHRS, YFSETQ. The length of the CDR3 is 15 residues. The CDR3 DNA sequence: TGCGCCAGCAGCTTGGGGGACAGGGCGAACACTGAAGCTTTCTTT. Translation gives CASSLGDRANTEAFF.

The rearrangement links TRBV15 to TRBJ2-7, with 7 bases identical to TRBD2. Germline V gives CDR1 LNHNV, CDR2 YYDKDF (reference sequence). The CDR3 is 13 residues long. Trimming took 3 bases from V and 6 from J; bases not matched to a gene: 5. The CDR3 here is CATSSAGEAEQYF. The CDR3 coding sequence is TGTGCCACCAGCAGTGCGGGGGAGGCCGAGCAGTACTTC. The full variable domain, completed using reference TRBV15 and TRBJ2-7, is DAMVIQNPRYQVTQFGKPVTLSCSQTLNHNVMYWYQQKSSQAPKLLFHYYDKDFNNEADTPDNFQSRRPNTSFCFLDIRSPGLGDTAMYLCATSSAGEAEQYFGPGTRLTVT.